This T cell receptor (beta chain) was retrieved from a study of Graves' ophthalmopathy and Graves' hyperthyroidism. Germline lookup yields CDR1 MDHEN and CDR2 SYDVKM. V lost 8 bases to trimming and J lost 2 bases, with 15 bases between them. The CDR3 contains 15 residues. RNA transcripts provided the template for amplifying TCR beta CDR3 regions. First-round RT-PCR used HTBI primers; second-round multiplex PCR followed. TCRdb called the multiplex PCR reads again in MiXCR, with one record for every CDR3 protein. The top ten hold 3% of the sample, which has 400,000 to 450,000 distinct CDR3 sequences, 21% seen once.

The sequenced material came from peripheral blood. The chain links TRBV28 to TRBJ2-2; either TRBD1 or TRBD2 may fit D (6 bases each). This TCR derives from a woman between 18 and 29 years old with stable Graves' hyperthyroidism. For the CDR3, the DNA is TGTGCCAGCGACCAGGAGGGGGATAACACCGGGGAGCTGTTTTTT. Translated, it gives CASDQEGDNTGELFF.